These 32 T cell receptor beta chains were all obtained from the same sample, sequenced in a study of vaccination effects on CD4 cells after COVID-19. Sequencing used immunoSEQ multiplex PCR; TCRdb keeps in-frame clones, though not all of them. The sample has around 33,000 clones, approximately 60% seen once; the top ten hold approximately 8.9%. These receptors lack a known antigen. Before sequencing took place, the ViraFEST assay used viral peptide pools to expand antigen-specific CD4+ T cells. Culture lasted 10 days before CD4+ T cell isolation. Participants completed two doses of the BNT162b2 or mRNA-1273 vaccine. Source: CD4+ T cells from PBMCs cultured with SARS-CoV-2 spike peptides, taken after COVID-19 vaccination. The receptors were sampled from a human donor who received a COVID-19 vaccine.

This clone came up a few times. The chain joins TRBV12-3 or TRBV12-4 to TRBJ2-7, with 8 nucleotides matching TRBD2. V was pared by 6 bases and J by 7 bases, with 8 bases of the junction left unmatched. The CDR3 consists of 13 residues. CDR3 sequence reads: CASRREGPGEQYF. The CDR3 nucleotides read TGTGCCAGCAGACGGGAGGGCCCGGGTGAGCAGTACTTC.

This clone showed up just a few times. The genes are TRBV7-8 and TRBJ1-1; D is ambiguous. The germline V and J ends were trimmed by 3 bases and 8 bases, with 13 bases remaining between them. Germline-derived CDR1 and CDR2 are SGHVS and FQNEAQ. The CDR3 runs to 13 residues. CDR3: CASSLFLGWEAFF. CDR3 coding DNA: TGTGCCAGCAGCTTGTTCCTAGGGTGGGAAGCTTTCTTT.

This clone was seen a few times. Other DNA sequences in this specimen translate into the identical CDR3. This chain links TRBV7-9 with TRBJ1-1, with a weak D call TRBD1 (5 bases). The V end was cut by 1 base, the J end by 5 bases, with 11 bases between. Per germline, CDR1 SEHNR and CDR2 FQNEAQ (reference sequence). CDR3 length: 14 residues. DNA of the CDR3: TGTGCCAGCAGCTTAGGGGGGGTTAGGACTGAAGCTTTCTTT. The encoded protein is CASSLGGVRTEAFF.

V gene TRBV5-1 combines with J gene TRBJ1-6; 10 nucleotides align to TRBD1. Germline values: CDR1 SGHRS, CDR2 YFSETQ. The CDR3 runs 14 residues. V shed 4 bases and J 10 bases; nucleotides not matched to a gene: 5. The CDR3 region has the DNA TGCGCCAGCAGCCTTGGGACAGGGGAATCACCCCTCCACTTT. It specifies CASSLGTGESPLHF.

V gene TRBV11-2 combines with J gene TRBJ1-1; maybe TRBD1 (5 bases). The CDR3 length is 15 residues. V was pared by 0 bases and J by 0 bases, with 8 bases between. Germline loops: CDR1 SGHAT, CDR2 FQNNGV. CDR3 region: CASSLDTGLNTEAFF. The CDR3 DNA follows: TGTGCCAGCAGCTTAGATACAGGCTTGAACACTGAAGCTTTCTTT.

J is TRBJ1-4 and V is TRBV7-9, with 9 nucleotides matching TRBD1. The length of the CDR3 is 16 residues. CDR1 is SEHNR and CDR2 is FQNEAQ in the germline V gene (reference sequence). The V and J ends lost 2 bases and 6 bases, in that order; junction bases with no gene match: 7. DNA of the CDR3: TGTGCCAGCAGCTTATTTTTAGGGACAGGGCATGAAAAACTGTTTTTT. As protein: CASSLFLGTGHEKLFF.

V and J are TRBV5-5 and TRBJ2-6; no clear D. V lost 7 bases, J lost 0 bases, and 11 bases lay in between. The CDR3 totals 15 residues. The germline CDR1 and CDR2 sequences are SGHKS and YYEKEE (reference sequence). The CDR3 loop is CASRRDSSGANVLTF. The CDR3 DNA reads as TGTGCCAGCCGCCGCGATAGCTCTGGGGCCAACGTCCTGACTTTC.

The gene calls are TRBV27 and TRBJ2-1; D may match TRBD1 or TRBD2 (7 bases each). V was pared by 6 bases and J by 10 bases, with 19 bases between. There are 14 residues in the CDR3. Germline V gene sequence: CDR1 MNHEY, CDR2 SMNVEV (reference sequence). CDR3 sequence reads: CASRDRPGGREQFF. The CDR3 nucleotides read TGTGCCAGCAGGGACAGGCCCGGGGGGAGAGAGCAGTTCTTC.

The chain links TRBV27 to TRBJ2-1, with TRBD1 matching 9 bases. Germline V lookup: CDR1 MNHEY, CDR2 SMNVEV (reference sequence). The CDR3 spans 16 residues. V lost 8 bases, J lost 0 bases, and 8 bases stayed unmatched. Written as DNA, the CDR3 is TGTGCCAGCCTTGGACAGGGGCCGAACTCCTACAATGAGCAGTTCTTC. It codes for CASLGQGPNSYNEQFF.

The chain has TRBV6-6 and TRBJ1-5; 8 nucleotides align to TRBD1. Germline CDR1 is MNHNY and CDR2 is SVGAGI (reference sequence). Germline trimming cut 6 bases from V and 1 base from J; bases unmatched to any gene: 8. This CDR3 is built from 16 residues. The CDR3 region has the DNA TGTGCCAGCAGGGACAGGGACTTCGGAAGCAATCAGCCCCAGCATTTT. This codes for CASRDRDFGSNQPQHF.

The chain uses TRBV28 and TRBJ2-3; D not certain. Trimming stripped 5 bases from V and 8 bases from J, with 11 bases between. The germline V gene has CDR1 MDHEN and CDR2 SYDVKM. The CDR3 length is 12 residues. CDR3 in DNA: TGTGCCAGCAGTACTTACCAGGCTACGCAGTATTTT. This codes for CASSTYQATQYF.

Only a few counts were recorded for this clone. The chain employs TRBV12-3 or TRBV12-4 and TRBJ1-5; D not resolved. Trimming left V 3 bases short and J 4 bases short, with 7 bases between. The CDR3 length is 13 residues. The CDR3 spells CASSFGDNQPQHF. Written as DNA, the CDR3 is TGTGCCAGCAGTTTCGGAGATAATCAGCCCCAGCATTTT.

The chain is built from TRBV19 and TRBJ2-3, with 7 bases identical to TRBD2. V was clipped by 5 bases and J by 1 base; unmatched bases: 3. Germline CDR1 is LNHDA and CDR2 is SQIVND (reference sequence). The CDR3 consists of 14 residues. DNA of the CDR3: TGTGCCAGTAGTCCCCGGGGGGGCACAGATACGCAGTATTTT. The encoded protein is CASSPRGGTDTQYF.

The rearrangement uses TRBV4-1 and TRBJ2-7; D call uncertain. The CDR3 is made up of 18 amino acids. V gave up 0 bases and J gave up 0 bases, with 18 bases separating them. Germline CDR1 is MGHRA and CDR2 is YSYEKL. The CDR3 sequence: CASSQEGRRRISSYEQYF. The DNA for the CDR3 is TGCGCCAGCAGCCAAGAGGGCAGGAGAAGGATCAGCTCCTACGAGCAGTACTTC.

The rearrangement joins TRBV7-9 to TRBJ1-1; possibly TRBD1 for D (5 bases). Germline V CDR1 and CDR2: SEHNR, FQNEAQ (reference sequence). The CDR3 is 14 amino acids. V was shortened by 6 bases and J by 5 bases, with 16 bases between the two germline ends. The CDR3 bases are TGTGCCAGCAGGGGGAGGGGATCGAGAACTGAAGCTTTCTTT. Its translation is CASRGRGSRTEAFF.

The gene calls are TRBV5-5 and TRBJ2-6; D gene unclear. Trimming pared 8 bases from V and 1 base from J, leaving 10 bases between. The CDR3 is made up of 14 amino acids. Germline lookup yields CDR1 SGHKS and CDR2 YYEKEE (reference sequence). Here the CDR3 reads CASRRMSGANVLTF. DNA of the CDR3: TGTGCCAGTAGAAGAATGTCTGGGGCCAACGTCCTGACTTTC.

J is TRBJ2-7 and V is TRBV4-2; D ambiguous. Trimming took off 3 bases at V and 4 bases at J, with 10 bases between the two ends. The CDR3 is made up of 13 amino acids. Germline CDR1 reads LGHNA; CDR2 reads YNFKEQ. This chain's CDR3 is CASSQERDYEQYF. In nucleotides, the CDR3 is TGTGCCAGCAGCCAGGAAAGGGATTACGAGCAGTACTTC.

The CDR3 loop is CASTWTPENTEAFF. CDR3 coding DNA: TGTGCCAGTACCTGGACTCCGGAGAACACTGAAGCTTTCTTT. This chain uses TRBV19 with TRBJ1-1; D unclear. V was clipped by 7 bases and J by 1 base, with 13 bases between them. The CDR3 extends over 14 amino acids. The germline gives CDR1 LNHDA, CDR2 SQIVND (reference sequence). Based on the CDR3 plus reference TRBV19 and TRBJ1-1, the full variable domain is DGGITQSPKYLFRKEGQNVTLSCEQNLNHDAMYWYRQDPGQGLRLIYYSQIVNDFQKGDIAEGYSVSREKKESFPLTVTSAQKNPTAFYLCASTWTPENTEAFFGQGTRLTVV.

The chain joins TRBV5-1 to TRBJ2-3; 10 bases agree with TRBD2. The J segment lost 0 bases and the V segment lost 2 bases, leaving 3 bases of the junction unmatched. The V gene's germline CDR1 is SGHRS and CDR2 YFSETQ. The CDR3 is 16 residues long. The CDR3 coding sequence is TGCGCCAGCAGCTTAATGACTAGCGGGAGCACAGATACGCAGTATTTT. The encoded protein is CASSLMTSGSTDTQYF.

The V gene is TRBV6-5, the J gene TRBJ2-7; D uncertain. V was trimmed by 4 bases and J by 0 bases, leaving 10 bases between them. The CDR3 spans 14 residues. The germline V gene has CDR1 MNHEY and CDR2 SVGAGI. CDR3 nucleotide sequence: TGTGCCAGCAGTTCGGGTCCGCCCTCCTACGAGCAGTACTTC. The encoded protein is CASSSGPPSYEQYF.

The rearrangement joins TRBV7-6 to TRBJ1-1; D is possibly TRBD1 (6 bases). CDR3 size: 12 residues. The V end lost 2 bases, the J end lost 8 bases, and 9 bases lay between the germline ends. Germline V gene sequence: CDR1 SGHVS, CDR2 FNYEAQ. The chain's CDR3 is CASSLFGQEAFF. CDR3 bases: TGTGCCAGCAGCTTATTTGGACAGGAAGCTTTCTTT.

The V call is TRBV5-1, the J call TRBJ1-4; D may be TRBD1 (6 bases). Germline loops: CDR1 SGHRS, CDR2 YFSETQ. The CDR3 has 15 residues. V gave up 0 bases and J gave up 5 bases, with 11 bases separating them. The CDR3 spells CASSLGTATNEKLFF. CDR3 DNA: TGCGCCAGCAGCTTGGGGACAGCGACGAATGAAAAACTGTTTTTT.

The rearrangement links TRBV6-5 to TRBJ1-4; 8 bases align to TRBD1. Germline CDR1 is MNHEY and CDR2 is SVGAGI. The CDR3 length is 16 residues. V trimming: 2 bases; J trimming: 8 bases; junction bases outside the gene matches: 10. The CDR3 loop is CASSYNPGGRGEKLFF. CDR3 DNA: TGTGCCAGCAGTTACAATCCAGGGGGCCGTGGGGAAAAACTGTTTTTT.

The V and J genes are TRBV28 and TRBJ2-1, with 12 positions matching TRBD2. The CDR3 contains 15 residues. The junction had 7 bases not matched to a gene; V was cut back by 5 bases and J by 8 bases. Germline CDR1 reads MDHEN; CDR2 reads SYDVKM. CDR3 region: CASSPSSGRVYEQFF. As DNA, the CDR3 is TGTGCCAGCAGTCCATCTAGCGGGAGGGTTTATGAGCAGTTCTTC.

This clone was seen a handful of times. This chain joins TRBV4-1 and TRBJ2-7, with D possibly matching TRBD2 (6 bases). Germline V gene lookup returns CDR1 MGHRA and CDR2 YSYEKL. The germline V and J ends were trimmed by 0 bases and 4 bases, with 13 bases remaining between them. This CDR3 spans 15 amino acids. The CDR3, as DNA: TGCGCCAGCAGCCAAGATGTGACTAGTGGGTACGAGCAGTACTTC. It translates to CASSQDVTSGYEQYF.

The chain's CDR3 is CASSPRLASEQYF. The CDR3 DNA reads as TGTGCCAGCAGCCCGCGACTAGCTAGCGAGCAGTACTTC. V is TRBV14 and J is TRBJ2-7; 7 bases fit TRBD2. This CDR3 is built from 13 residues. Per germline, CDR1 SGHDN and CDR2 FVKESK. Germline trimming cut 4 bases from V and 6 bases from J; bases unmatched to any gene: 6.

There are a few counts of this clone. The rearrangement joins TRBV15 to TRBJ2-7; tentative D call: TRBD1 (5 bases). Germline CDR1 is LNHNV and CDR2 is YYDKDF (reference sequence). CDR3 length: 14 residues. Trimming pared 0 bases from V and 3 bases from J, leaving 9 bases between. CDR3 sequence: CATSREQGGYEQYF. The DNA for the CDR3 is TGTGCCACCAGCAGAGAGCAGGGCGGCTACGAGCAGTACTTC.

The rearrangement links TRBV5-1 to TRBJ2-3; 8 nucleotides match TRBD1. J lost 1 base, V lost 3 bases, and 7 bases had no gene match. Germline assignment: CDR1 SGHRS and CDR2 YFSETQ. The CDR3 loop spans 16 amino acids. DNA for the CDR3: TGCGCCAGCAGCTCGACCACGGGACAGGGCACAGATACGCAGTATTTT. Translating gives CASSSTTGQGTDTQYF. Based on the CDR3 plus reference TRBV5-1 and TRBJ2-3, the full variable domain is KAGVTQTPRYLIKTRGQQVTLSCSPISGHRSVSWYQQTPGQGLQFLFEYFSETQRNKGNFPGRFSGRQFSNSRSEMNVSTLELGDSALYLCASSSTTGQGTDTQYFGPGTRLTVL.

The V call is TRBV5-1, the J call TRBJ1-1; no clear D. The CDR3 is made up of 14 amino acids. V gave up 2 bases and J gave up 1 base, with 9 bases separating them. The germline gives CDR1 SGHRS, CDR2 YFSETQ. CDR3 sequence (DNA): TGCGCCAGCAGCTTTTCAGGACGGAACACTGAAGCTTTCTTT. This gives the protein CASSFSGRNTEAFF.

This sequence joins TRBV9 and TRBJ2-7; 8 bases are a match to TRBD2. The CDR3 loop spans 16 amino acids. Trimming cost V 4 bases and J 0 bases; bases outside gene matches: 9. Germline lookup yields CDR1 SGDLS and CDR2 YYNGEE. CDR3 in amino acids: CASSNRGSGASYEQYF. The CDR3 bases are TGTGCCAGCAGCAACCGGGGTAGCGGGGCCTCCTACGAGCAGTACTTC.

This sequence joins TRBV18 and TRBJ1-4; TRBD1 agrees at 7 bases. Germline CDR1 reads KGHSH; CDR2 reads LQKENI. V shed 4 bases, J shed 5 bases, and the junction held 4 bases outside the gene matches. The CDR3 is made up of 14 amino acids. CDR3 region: CASSLGQSNEKLFF. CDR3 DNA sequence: TGTGCCAGCTCACTGGGACAGAGCAATGAAAAACTGTTTTTT.

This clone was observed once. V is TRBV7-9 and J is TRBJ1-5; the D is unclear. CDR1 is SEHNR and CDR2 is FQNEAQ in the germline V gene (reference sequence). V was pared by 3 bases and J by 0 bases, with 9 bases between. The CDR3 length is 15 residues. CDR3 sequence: CASSLDRISNQPQHF. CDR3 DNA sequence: TGTGCCAGCAGCTTGGATCGGATTAGCAATCAGCCCCAGCATTTT.